This TCR beta chain was observed in a study of cytotoxic CD8 clonotypes in ibrutinib-treated CLL. Clones were read by immunoSEQ multiplex PCR, and TCRdb kept only the in-frame ones, dropping some. The repertoire holds approximately 350,000 clones, with 67% as singletons. Per the germline V gene, CDR1 is SGDLS and CDR2 is YYNGEE. V was cut by 3 bases and J by 5 bases, with 15 bases left in between. CDR3 length: 14 residues. The source material was PBMCs, sampled after 36 months of ibrutinib treatment. This receptor was obtained from a human donor with chronic lymphocytic leukemia. The V gene is TRBV9, the J gene TRBJ2-7; TRBD1 is a possible D gene (6 bases). CDR3 region: CASSERQDGDEQYF. Written as DNA, the CDR3 is TGTGCCAGCAGCGAGAGACAGGACGGGGACGAGCAGTACTTC.